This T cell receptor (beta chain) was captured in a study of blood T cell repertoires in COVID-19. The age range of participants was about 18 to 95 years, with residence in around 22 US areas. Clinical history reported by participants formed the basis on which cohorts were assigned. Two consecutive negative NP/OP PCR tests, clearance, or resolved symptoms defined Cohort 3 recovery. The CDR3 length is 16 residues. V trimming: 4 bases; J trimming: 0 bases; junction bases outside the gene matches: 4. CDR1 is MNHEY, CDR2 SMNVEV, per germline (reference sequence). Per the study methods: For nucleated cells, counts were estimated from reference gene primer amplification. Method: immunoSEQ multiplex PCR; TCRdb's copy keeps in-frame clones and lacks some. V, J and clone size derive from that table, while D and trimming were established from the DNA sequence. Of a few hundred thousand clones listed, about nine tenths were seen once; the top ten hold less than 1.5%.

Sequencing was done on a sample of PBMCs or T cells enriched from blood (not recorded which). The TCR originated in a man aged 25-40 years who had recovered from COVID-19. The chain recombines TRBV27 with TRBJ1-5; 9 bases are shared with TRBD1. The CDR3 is CASSSGQGISNQPQHF. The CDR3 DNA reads TGTGCCAGCAGTTCGGGACAGGGAATTAGCAATCAGCCCCAGCATTTT.